This passage covers 3 T cell receptor beta chains from one sample sequenced in a study of cytomegalovirus exposure and HLA in healthy donors. Libraries were prepared by immunoSEQ multiplex PCR; TCRdb keeps only in-frame clonotypes and omits some of them. The sample consists of tens of thousands of clones, roughly 94% of them appearing once. The sample was PBMCs. These receptor sequences come from a woman under 30 in good health and CMV-seropositive.

The genes are TRBV9 and TRBJ2-5, with D possibly matching TRBD1 (6 bases). The germline V gene has CDR1 SGDLS and CDR2 YYNGEE. CDR3 length equals 14 residues. Between the trimmed V and J ends, which lost 4 bases and 1 base, there was a span of 11 bases. The CDR3 DNA follows: TGTGCCAGCAGCTTGACAGGAACCCAAGAGACCCAGTACTTC. Protein: CASSLTGTQETQYF.

V gene TRBV27 combines with J gene TRBJ2-3, with D possibly being TRBD1 (6 bases). The CDR3 has 15 amino acids. Germline values: CDR1 MNHEY, CDR2 SMNVEV (reference sequence). Trimming shortened V by 4 bases and J by 5 bases, and 16 bases separated the two germline ends. This CDR3 is CASSSPLSGVDTQYF. In DNA form, the CDR3 reads TGTGCCAGCAGTTCGCCACTCTCAGGGGTAGATACGCAGTATTTT.

The chain combines TRBV28 with TRBJ2-2; D remains unclear. Germline V gene sequence: CDR1 MDHEN, CDR2 SYDVKM. The V gene lost 6 bases and the J gene lost 0 bases, with 11 bases spanning the gap. This CDR3 region has 15 residues. DNA of the CDR3: TGTGCCAGCAGCCCACCCCTAACGAACACCGGGGAGCTGTTTTTT. Amino acid sequence: CASSPPLTNTGELFF.